The 28 T cell receptor beta chains listed next were all sequenced from one sample in a study of cytotoxic CD8 clonotypes in ibrutinib-treated CLL. Assay: immunoSEQ multiplex PCR; the TCRdb copy retains only in-frame clones and omits some. The sample carries 130,000 or so clones, roughly 80% recorded once. The sequencing here drew on PBMCs, taken after 12 months of ibrutinib treatment. All receptors come from a human donor with chronic lymphocytic leukemia.

This chain joins TRBV7-6 and TRBJ2-5; a possible D gene is TRBD1 (5 bases). CDR1 is SGHVS, CDR2 FNYEAQ, per germline. The CDR3 is 13 amino acids. V gave up 1 base and J gave up 4 bases, with 7 bases separating them. As DNA, the CDR3 is TGTGCCAGCAGCTTAGTCCAGGGAGAGACCCAGTACTTC. This sequence encodes CASSLVQGETQYF. The variable domain in full, with the rest retrieved from reference TRBV7-6 and TRBJ2-5, is GAGVSQSPRYKVTKRGQDVALRCDPISGHVSLYWYRQALGQGPEFLTYFNYEAQQDKSGLPNDRFSAERPEGSISTLTIQRTEQRDSAMYRCASSLVQGETQYFGPGTRLLVL.

This sequence joins TRBV9 and TRBJ2-7; D is ambiguous. There are 13 residues in the CDR3. Per germline, CDR1 SGDLS and CDR2 YYNGEE. The V end lost 0 bases, the J end lost 5 bases, and 9 bases lay between the germline ends. CDR3 DNA sequence: TGTGCCAGCAGCGTAGACCTCGACAACGAGCAGTACTTC. Its protein is CASSVDLDNEQYF.

This chain joins TRBV4-1 and TRBJ1-1; D is uncertain. The germline V and J ends were trimmed by 0 bases and 0 bases, with 8 bases remaining between them. The V gene's germline CDR1 is MGHRA and CDR2 YSYEKL. The CDR3 covers 15 residues. The CDR3 reads CASSQDVSVNTEAFF. The DNA of the CDR3 is TGCGCCAGCAGCCAAGATGTCTCGGTGAACACTGAAGCTTTCTTT.

The chain is built from TRBV9 and TRBJ1-1; perhaps TRBD1 as D (6 bases). The V gene's germline CDR1 is SGDLS and CDR2 YYNGEE. The CDR3 has 14 residues. The ends were cut back, 3 bases at V and 7 bases at J, with 16 bases in the middle. The chain's CDR3 is CASSAWTDLNEAFF. The CDR3, as DNA: TGTGCCAGCAGCGCCTGGACAGATTTAAATGAAGCTTTCTTT.

This chain uses TRBV5-8 with TRBJ2-3; perhaps TRBD1 as D (6 bases). This CDR3 contains 13 residues. V dropped 2 bases and J dropped 5 bases, with 9 bases sitting between them. The germline gives CDR1 SGHTS, CDR2 YDEGEE. The CDR3 region has the DNA TGTGCCAGCAGCTTAGGACAGATAGATACGCAGTATTTT. It yields the protein CASSLGQIDTQYF. The variable domain in full, completed from reference TRBV5-8 and TRBJ2-3, reads EAGVTQSPTHLIKTRGQQATLRCSPISGHTSVYWYQQALGLGLQFLLWYDEGEERNRGNFPPRFSGRQFPNYSSELNVNALELEDSALYLCASSLGQIDTQYFGPGTRLTVL.

This clone came up once. This sequence joins TRBV6-5 and TRBJ2-7, with TRBD1 matching over 10 bases. The CDR3 has 14 amino acids. The germline gives CDR1 MNHEY, CDR2 SVGAGI. V dropped 7 bases and J dropped 2; count of bases not matched to a gene: 5. CDR3 coding DNA: TGTGCCAGCACCGGACAGGGGGTGCCCTACGAGCAGTACTTC. Its protein product is CASTGQGVPYEQYF.

This rearrangement joins TRBV4-3 to TRBJ1-2; perhaps TRBD1 as D (6 bases). The CDR3 runs to 15 residues. Germline lookup yields CDR1 LGHNA and CDR2 YSLEER. V lost 6 bases and J 3 bases, leaving 17 bases between the germline ends. The CDR3 is CASSPNRAGYYGYTF. CDR3 in DNA: TGCGCCAGCAGTCCAAACAGGGCGGGGTACTATGGCTACACCTTC.

This chain connects TRBV28 to TRBJ2-7, with D possibly being TRBD1 (6 bases). Trimming cost V 4 bases and J 3 bases, with 16 bases left between them. Per the germline V gene, CDR1 is MDHEN and CDR2 is SYDVKM. CDR3 length equals 15 residues. CDR3 loop: CASSSLSDRGYEQYF. The DNA of the CDR3 is TGTGCCAGCAGTTCCCTGTCGGACAGAGGCTACGAGCAGTACTTC.

The CDR3 is CATVRGGEAGELFF. In nucleotides, the CDR3 is TGTGCAACCGTGAGGGGAGGGGAGGCCGGGGAGCTGTTTTTT. This rearrangement joins TRBV2 to TRBJ2-2; TRBD2 agrees at 7 bases. From germline, CDR1 is SNHLY and CDR2 FYNNEI. The CDR3 totals 14 residues.

This clone came up once. V and J are TRBV30 and TRBJ2-2; no clear D gene. CDR1 GTSNPN and CDR2 SVGIG come from the germline V gene (reference sequence). The CDR3 is 14 amino acids. V was shortened by 3 bases and J by 1 base, with 9 bases between the two germline ends. CDR3 sequence (DNA): TGTGCCTGGAGCGCAGGTGTGAACACCGGGGAGCTGTTTTTT. This translates into CAWSAGVNTGELFF.

J is TRBJ1-2 and V is TRBV11-2; the match to TRBD1 covers 10 bases. The germline V gene has CDR1 SGHAT and CDR2 FQNNGV. Trimming at V came to 5 bases and at J to 6 bases, leaving 3 bases not matched to a gene. The CDR3 contains 13 residues. The CDR3 bases are TGTGCCAGCAGCCGGACAGGGGGAAATGGCTACACCTTC. It codes for CASSRTGGNGYTF.

This clone has just one count. This chain uses TRBV15 with TRBJ2-7; the D is unclear. The CDR3 is 14 residues long. Germline-derived CDR1 and CDR2 are LNHNV and YYDKDF (reference sequence). V was shortened by 1 base and J by 2 bases, with 9 bases between the two germline ends. This chain's CDR3 is CATSRAVVPYEQYF. The CDR3 DNA follows: TGTGCCACCAGCAGAGCGGTGGTCCCCTACGAGCAGTACTTC. Using reference TRBV15 and TRBJ2-7 for the parts outside the CDR3, the full variable domain is DAMVIQNPRYQVTQFGKPVTLSCSQTLNHNVMYWYQQKSSQAPKLLFHYYDKDFNNEADTPDNFQSRRPNTSFCFLDIRSPGLGDTAMYLCATSRAVVPYEQYFGPGTRLTVT.

The chain carries TRBV27 and TRBJ2-2; TRBD1 aligns across 7 bases. Germline values: CDR1 MNHEY, CDR2 SMNVEV (reference sequence). J was trimmed by 0 bases and V by 2 bases; bases with no gene match: 0. The CDR3 totals 15 residues. CDR3 nucleotide sequence: TGTGCCAGCAGTTTAGGGACAGCGAACACCGGGGAGCTGTTTTTT. Translating it yields CASSLGTANTGELFF.

This chain joins TRBV5-4 and TRBJ2-5; no clear D gene. Trimming shortened V by 4 bases and J by 10 bases, and 11 bases separated the two germline ends. Looked up from germline, CDR1 is SGHNT and CDR2 is YYREEE (reference sequence). The CDR3 is 11 residues long. The CDR3 DNA is TGTGCCAGCAGCAACGGACCCGACCAGTACTTC. Its translation is CASSNGPDQYF. Supplemented by reference TRBV5-4 and TRBJ2-5, the full variable domain reads ETGVTQSPTHLIKTRGQQVTLRCSSQSGHNTVSWYQQALGQGPQFIFQYYREEENGRGNFPPRFSGLQFPNYSSELNVNALELDDSALYLCASSNGPDQYFGPGTRLLVL.

The chain links TRBV7-9 to TRBJ1-2; the D gene is possibly TRBD1 (6 bases). This CDR3 is built from 16 residues. In germline, CDR1 is SEHNR, CDR2 FQNEAQ (reference sequence). Trimming took 3 bases from V and 3 from J, leaving 17 bases between them. The CDR3 DNA sequence: TGTGCCAGCAGCTTCCCTGGGGGCATTTTCGACTATGGCTACACCTTC. Translating gives CASSFPGGIFDYGYTF.

This clone came up once. The genes are TRBV5-1 and TRBJ2-5; D not resolved. The germline CDR1 and CDR2 sequences are SGHRS and YFSETQ. V gave up 2 bases and J gave up 5 bases, with 16 bases separating them. The CDR3 is made up of 15 amino acids. The CDR3 sequence is CASSFEATVGETQYF. The CDR3 nucleotides read TGCGCCAGCAGCTTCGAGGCAACAGTCGGTGAGACCCAGTACTTC.

The J gene is TRBJ2-7, the V gene TRBV5-4; no clear D. CDR3 size: 15 residues. V was trimmed by 4 bases and J by 0 bases, leaving 14 bases between them. Looked up from germline, CDR1 is SGHNT and CDR2 is YYREEE (reference sequence). This chain's CDR3 is CASSLVPRGSYEQYF. CDR3 DNA sequence: TGTGCCAGCAGCCTTGTCCCTAGAGGCTCCTACGAGCAGTACTTC.

The genes are TRBV4-1 and TRBJ1-1, with 9 positions matching TRBD1. Germline V lookup: CDR1 MGHRA, CDR2 YSYEKL. V lost 4 bases to trimming and J lost 1 base; unmatched junction nucleotides: 7. The CDR3 spans 16 residues. The CDR3 DNA follows: TGCGCCAGCAGCCGAACAGGGGGCCTTAAGAACACTGAAGCTTTCTTT. This gives the protein CASSRTGGLKNTEAFF.

This clone was seen only once. The V gene is TRBV27, the J gene TRBJ2-1; 7 nucleotides agree with TRBD1. V gave up 3 bases and J gave up 10 bases; unmatched junction bases: 6. From germline, CDR1 is MNHEY and CDR2 SMNVEV (reference sequence). The CDR3 sequence is 13 residues long. The CDR3: CASSFPGTAEQFF. CDR3 coding DNA: TGTGCCAGCAGTTTTCCCGGGACAGCGGAGCAGTTCTTC.

This chain uses TRBV6-5 with TRBJ2-2; D gene uncertain. Trimming stripped 2 bases from V and 7 bases from J, with 8 bases between. CDR3 size: 13 residues. Germline V lookup: CDR1 MNHEY, CDR2 SVGAGI. The CDR3 is CASSYRAGGELFF. The CDR3 DNA follows: TGTGCCAGCAGTTACAGGGCCGGCGGGGAGCTGTTTTTT.

CDR3 in amino acids: CASSLSGMDEQFF. The CDR3 coding sequence is TGTGCCAGCAGCTTATCCGGGATGGATGAGCAGTTCTTC. The V gene is TRBV7-9, the J gene TRBJ2-1; D perhaps matches TRBD2 (5 bases). There are 13 residues in the CDR3. Per germline, CDR1 SEHNR and CDR2 FQNEAQ (reference sequence). Trimming shortened V by 2 bases and J by 8 bases, and 10 bases separated the two germline ends.

The genes are TRBV9 and TRBJ2-2; 9 bases align to TRBD2. CDR3 size: 19 residues. V was clipped by 4 bases and J by 4 bases; unmatched bases: 17. Germline V gene data show CDR1 as SGDLS and CDR2 as YYNGEE. CDR3 nucleotides: TGTGCCAGCAGCTCCCGTGGAGGTGTAGCTAGCGGGGTCACCGGGGAGCTGTTTTTT. Translating gives CASSSRGGVASGVTGELFF.

V and J are TRBV5-1 and TRBJ2-7; 7 nucleotides line up with TRBD2. This CDR3 spans 15 amino acids. V lost 0 bases, J lost 2 bases, and 5 bases stayed unmatched. The germline gives CDR1 SGHRS, CDR2 YFSETQ. CDR3 nucleotide sequence: TGCGCCAGCAGCTTGGATAGCGGGTCGACCTACGAGCAGTACTTC. It is translated as CASSLDSGSTYEQYF.

The genes are TRBV18 and TRBJ2-1; no clear D gene. The CDR3 runs 14 residues. V was cut by 0 bases and J by 5 bases, with 8 bases left in between. Germline CDR1 reads KGHSH; CDR2 reads LQKENI. CDR3 residues: CASSPPGQDNEQFF. The CDR3 coding sequence is TGTGCCAGCTCACCACCGGGTCAGGACAATGAGCAGTTCTTC.

The table lists this clone with a few counts. The chain is built from TRBV19 and TRBJ1-1, with 9 bases lining up with TRBD1. Germline values: CDR1 LNHDA, CDR2 SQIVND (reference sequence). The CDR3 loop spans 15 amino acids. The V gene end was trimmed by 1 base and the J gene end by 4 bases; junction bases not matched to a gene: 4. DNA of the CDR3: TGTGCCAGTAGTATAGGAGGACAGGGGTTCACTGAAGCTTTCTTT. Protein product: CASSIGGQGFTEAFF.

The gene calls are TRBV19 and TRBJ1-5; perhaps TRBD1 as D (5 bases). V lost 0 bases to trimming and J lost 2 bases, with 14 bases between them. The CDR3 extends over 17 amino acids. Germline CDR1 LNHDA, CDR2 SQIVND (reference sequence). CDR3 in DNA: TGTGCCAGTAGTATAGACCGCGACAGATGGGGCAATCAGCCCCAGCATTTT. It is translated as CASSIDRDRWGNQPQHF.

The V and J genes are TRBV5-6 and TRBJ2-2; 10 bases fit TRBD1. CDR3 size: 16 residues. The V gene end was trimmed by 5 bases and the J gene end by 4 bases; junction bases not matched to a gene: 8. The V gene's germline CDR1 is SGHDT and CDR2 YYEEEE. In nucleotides, the CDR3 is TGTGCCAGCAGTTCCGGGACAGGGGTTGCCACCGGGGAGCTGTTTTTT. Its protein product is CASSSGTGVATGELFF.

The table lists this clone with a count of one. J is TRBJ2-7 and V is TRBV6-5, with TRBD2 identical over 7 bases. Germline loops: CDR1 MNHEY, CDR2 SVGAGI. J gave up 4 bases and V 0 bases, and 3 bases lay outside the gene matches. The CDR3 extends over 14 amino acids. The CDR3 DNA is TGTGCCAGCAGTTACTCGGCCGGGGGGTACGAGCAGTACTTC. Translated: CASSYSAGGYEQYF.